This TCR beta chain derives from a study of cytomegalovirus exposure and HLA in healthy donors. The PCR contained 60 Vbeta and 13 Jbeta primers. Sequencing was performed with immunoSEQ multiplex PCR; in TCRdb, only in-frame clones are kept and a portion is missing. The sample contains roughly 66,000 clones, roughly two thirds of which appear only once. CDR3 length: 15 residues. From germline, CDR1 is MNHEY and CDR2 SVGAGI. Between the trimmed V and J ends, which lost 7 bases and 6 bases, there was a span of 18 bases. This sequence was found in a woman aged 45 to 65 in good health and CMV-seronegative. Sequences were obtained from PBMCs. The chain has TRBV6-5 and TRBJ1-4, with D hard to call. The CDR3 here is CASTFVLRGDEKLFF. The CDR3 DNA reads TGTGCCAGCACCTTCGTCCTCCGAGGAGATGAAAAACTGTTTTTT.